Listed here is a single T cell receptor (beta chain). It was with a sample-barcoded 5' primer and a J-beta primer mix that a second PCR of roughly 7 to 12 cycles was run. TCRdb reprocessed the 5' RACE reads via MiXCR and lists one record per CDR3 protein. This repertoire shows around 620,000 distinct CDR3 sequences, roughly 28% found once; its top ten account for about 18%. This sample stems from a study of blood T cells in healthy people across ages. The clonotype comes from a woman in her sixties or seventies in good health. Input material: blood.

The CDR3: CSAPDRLKDTQYF. The CDR3 DNA reads TGCAGTGCTCCGGACAGACTTAAGGATACGCAGTATTTT. The chain has TRBV20-1 and TRBJ2-3; D is possibly TRBD1 (6 bases). The ends were cut back, 5 bases at V and 6 bases at J, with 15 bases in the middle. This CDR3 is built from 13 residues. The germline V gene encodes CDR1 DFQATT and CDR2 SNEGSKA (reference sequence).